A single sample gave rise to the 9 T cell receptor beta chains below, sequenced in a study of beta chain features in type 1 diabetes. As every portion of the isolated RNA was reverse transcribed, the sequencing read expressed TCRB transcripts. Profiled with immunoSEQ multiplex PCR; TCRdb holds only in-frame clones, not every one. The table lists about 240,000 clones, 27% of them singletons. The specimen sequenced was central memory CD4+ T cells from blood. The receptors stem from a man aged 25-45 years in good health.

The table lists this clone with a few counts. A far larger clone differs by one base, so this is likely a read error. The gene calls are TRBV5-1 and TRBJ2-7; weak D call: TRBD2 (5 bases). The CDR3 is 11 amino acids. Germline CDR1 and CDR2: SGHRS and YFSETQ. The V end lost 1 base, the J end lost 7 bases, and 6 bases lay between the germline ends. The CDR3 coding sequence is TGCGCCAGCAGCTTGTCGGGGGAGCAGTACTTC. Its translation: CASSLSGEQYF.

This chain uses TRBV7-2 with TRBJ1-5; D uncertain. Germline assignment: CDR1 SGHTA and CDR2 FQGNSA. The CDR3 totals 13 residues. Trimming shortened V by 4 bases and J by 7 bases, and 11 bases separated the two germline ends. For the CDR3, the DNA is TGTGCCAGCAGCTCTACAGCGAACCAGCCCCAGCATTTT. Its protein is CASSSTANQPQHF.

In its sample, this clone was seen a few times. The V call is TRBV7-9, the J call TRBJ2-1, with D maybe TRBD1 (6 bases). The CDR3 has 14 amino acids. V dropped 4 bases and J dropped 3 bases, with 10 bases sitting between them. Germline assignment: CDR1 SEHNR and CDR2 FQNEAQ (reference sequence). CDR3 residues: CASSWGPLYNEQFF. The CDR3, as DNA: TGTGCCAGCAGCTGGGGGCCCCTCTACAATGAGCAGTTCTTC. Supplemented by reference TRBV7-9 and TRBJ2-1, the full variable domain reads DTGVSQNPRHKITKRGQNVTFRCDPISEHNRLYWYRQTLGQGPEFLTYFQNEAQLEKSRLLSDRFSAERPKGSFSTLEIQRTEQGDSAMYLCASSWGPLYNEQFFGPGTRLTVL.

The chain is built from TRBV27 and TRBJ2-7, with D perhaps TRBD2 (5 bases). Trimming removed 5 bases from V and 4 bases from J, with 15 bases in between. This CDR3 has 14 residues. In germline, CDR1 is MNHEY, CDR2 SMNVEV (reference sequence). CDR3 in amino acids: CASSQNGDYYEQYF. CDR3 in DNA: TGTGCCAGCAGTCAGAACGGAGACTATTACGAGCAGTACTTC.

The chain uses TRBV5-1 and TRBJ2-7; the match to TRBD2 covers 14 bases. J was trimmed by 6 bases and V by 4 bases; bases with no gene match: 6. From germline, CDR1 is SGHRS and CDR2 YFSETQ. The CDR3 length is 15 residues. CDR3 DNA: TGCGCCAGCAGCCCTGGACTAGCGGGAGGCACCGAGCAGTACTTC. It is translated as CASSPGLAGGTEQYF.

This clone came up a few times. V and J are TRBV30 and TRBJ2-3, with 10 bases that match TRBD1. The germline V gene encodes CDR1 GTSNPN and CDR2 SVGIG (reference sequence). V was pared by 1 base and J by 6 bases, with 1 base of the junction left unmatched. The length of the CDR3 is 13 residues. The CDR3 spells CAWSGQGADTQYF. The CDR3 nucleotides read TGTGCCTGGAGTGGACAGGGGGCGGATACGCAGTATTTT.

J is TRBJ1-1 and V is TRBV15; D gene unclear. The CDR3 consists of 12 residues. Germline V gene lookup returns CDR1 LNHNV and CDR2 YYDKDF (reference sequence). Trimming left V 0 bases short and J 7 bases short, with 6 bases between. The CDR3 sequence: CATSRDRFEAFF. Written as DNA, the CDR3 is TGTGCCACCAGCAGAGACCGGTTTGAAGCTTTCTTT.

This clone was counted a few times. This chain links TRBV9 with TRBJ1-6; D is unclear. CDR1 and CDR2 from the germline V gene are SGDLS and YYNGEE. CDR3 length equals 15 residues. The germline V and J ends were trimmed by 0 bases and 4 bases, with 8 bases remaining between them. The CDR3: CASSVEADYNSPLHF. In DNA, the CDR3 is TGTGCCAGCAGCGTAGAGGCCGATTATAATTCACCCCTCCACTTT.

A few counts support this clone. The chain is built from TRBV9 and TRBJ2-3; 9 bases match TRBD1. The V and J ends lost 3 bases and 5 bases, in that order; junction bases with no gene match: 4. The CDR3 spans 14 residues. CDR1 is SGDLS and CDR2 is YYNGEE in the germline V gene. Here the CDR3 reads CASSARTGEDTQYF. The CDR3 DNA reads as TGTGCCAGCAGCGCCCGGACAGGGGAAGATACGCAGTATTTT.